This is a list of T cell receptor beta chains from one sample in a study of blood T cell repertoires in COVID-19. The data were produced by immunoSEQ multiplex PCR, yet TCRdb's version contains in-frame clones alone and is incomplete. The table includes 150,000 to 200,000 clones, 65% to 90% detected once. The sequencing sample was made of peripheral blood. The receptors were gathered from a man aged 60 to 75 with acute or convalescent COVID-19. CDR3s include the opening cysteine and the closing phenylalanine or tryptophan. Size is omitted from some rows. Given values are once, few, many or a class for expanded clones.

once,TRBV27,CASSPQDRGPGEQYF
.,TRBV6-5,CASSYSGSGRVNEQFF
.,TRBV19,CASSSFYGQVADTQYF
.,TRBV6-1,CASSERGAFEAFF
.,TRBV5-1,CASSLLAGNTDTQYF
.,TRBV19,CASSIGQGAPEQYF
.,TRBV2,CASSRGAGELFF
.,TRBV9,CASSATLGGTAYNEQFF
.,TRBV7-8,CASSLGVSFEGDTQYF
.,TRBV4-1,CASSQQDRGDYEQYF
.,TRBV18,CASSPPQGSTDTQYF
.,TRBV27,CASSSYRGSNQPQHF
.,TRBV7-3,CASSSQGSGTEAFF
.,TRBV18,CASSPGQYSGANVLTF
.,TRBV5-1,CASSLVGGSKGTEAFF
.,TRBV5-5,CASSLRGRGSNQPQHF
.,TRBV5-4,CASSLAGGEDTGELFF
.,TRBV28,CASSFRMTSGLNEQFF
once,TRBV4-1,CASSQVERGHTDTQYF
.,TRBV7-9,CASSLFSGASSRFF
.,TRBV19,CASSIGGTGVLETQYF
once,TRBV27,CASTFGQGSTYEQYF
.,TRBV10-3,CATKPTGVNNQPQHF
.,TRBV18,CASSRGYEGQIDSGNTIYF
.,TRBV2,CASQLGREQFF
.,TRBV25-1,CASGLKGGPGGELFF
.,TRBV18,CASSPGQGGEKLFF
.,TRBV5-1,CASSLARGSPYEQYF
once,TRBV5-4,CASSSPAKFREQFF
.,TRBV10-3,CAISDTGLDTEAFF
.,TRBV24-1,CATSDDRGSGANVLTF
.,TRBV24-1,CATSDPRQGGLGQPQHF
.,TRBV18,CASSPDQAGLNGELFF
.,TRBV29-1,CSVGEGLGYTF
.,TRBV19,CASRDSNYGYTF
.,TRBV29-1,CSVEGPGRTEAFF
once,TRBV24-1,CATSAPRTVTGELFF
.,TRBV5-4,CASRQTSGSFNEQFF
.,TRBV30,CAWTRAGSSGNTIYF
.,TRBV12-3/TRBV12-4,CASRGTVNTEAFF
.,TRBV19,CASSIVGFSYEQYF
.,TRBV28,CASGLPLEQYF
few,TRBV7-9,CASSLLSSSYNEQFF
.,TRBV12-3/TRBV12-4,CASSERGTGELFF